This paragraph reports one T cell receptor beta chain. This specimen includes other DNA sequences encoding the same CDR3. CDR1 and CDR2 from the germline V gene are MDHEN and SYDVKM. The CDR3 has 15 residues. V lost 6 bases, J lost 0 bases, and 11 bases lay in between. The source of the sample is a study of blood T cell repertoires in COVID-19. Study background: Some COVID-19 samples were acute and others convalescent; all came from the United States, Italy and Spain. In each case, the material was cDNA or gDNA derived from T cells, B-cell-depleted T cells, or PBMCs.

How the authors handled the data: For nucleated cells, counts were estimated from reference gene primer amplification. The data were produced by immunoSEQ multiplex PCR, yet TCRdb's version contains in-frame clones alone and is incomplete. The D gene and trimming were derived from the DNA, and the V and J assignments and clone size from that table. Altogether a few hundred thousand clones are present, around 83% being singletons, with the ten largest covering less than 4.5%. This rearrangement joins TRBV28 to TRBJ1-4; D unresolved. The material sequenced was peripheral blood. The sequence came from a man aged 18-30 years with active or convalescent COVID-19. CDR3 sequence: CASSLGVATNEKLFF. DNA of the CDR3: TGTGCCAGCAGCCTCGGGGTTGCAACTAATGAAAAACTGTTTTTT.